What follows describes a single TCR beta chain. The antigen is undetermined. Of the isolated RNA, all was reverse transcribed, and so the sequenced material was expressed TCRB transcripts. The protocol was immunoSEQ multiplex PCR, while the TCRdb copy is restricted to in-frame clones and leaves out a portion. In the table there are 550,000 to 850,000 clones, over 10% of which are singletons. This entry comes from a study of beta chain features in type 1 diabetes. Whole-study results and caveats: Significant though moderate, a shortening of TCRB CDR3s appeared in all four CD4+ subsets of Type 1 diabetes patients.

This TCR was recovered from a man aged 18 to 30 with type 1 diabetes. Sequencing used naive CD4+ T cells from blood.

DNA for the CDR3: TGTGCCAGCAGTTTAAATGGCCGGGACGGCTACACCTTC. Translated, it gives CASSLNGRDGYTF. J is TRBJ1-2 and V is TRBV28, with TRBD1 as a possible D gene (5 bases). The V gene's germline CDR1 is MDHEN and CDR2 SYDVKM. The CDR3 extends over 13 amino acids. V was pared by 2 bases and J by 8 bases, with 12 bases between.